A single sample gave rise to the 10 T cell receptor beta chains below, sequenced in a study of early T cells in non-severe SARS-CoV-2 infection. Each CDR3 protein gets one entry after TCRdb re-called the 5' RACE reads with MiXCR. The sample has roughly 70,000 distinct CDR3 sequences, roughly 18% seen once; the top ten hold approximately 8.4%. Sequenced material: whole blood, taken at baseline. These receptors originate from an adult who was a healthcare worker with PCR-confirmed SARS-CoV-2 infection or an uninfected control (not recorded which).

This chain connects TRBV20-1 to TRBJ2-7, with D perhaps matching TRBD2 (6 bases). The V end was cut by 2 bases, the J end by 6 bases, with 14 bases between. This CDR3 contains 13 residues. Germline loops: CDR1 DFQATT, CDR2 SNEGSKA (reference sequence). As DNA, the CDR3 is TGCAGTGCTAGAACAGGCGGAGGGCTCGAGCAGTACTTC. Translation gives CSARTGGGLEQYF.

The rearrangement links TRBV6-5 to TRBJ1-2; 9 nucleotides match TRBD1. The CDR3 sequence is 12 residues long. The trim removed 6 bases at V and 8 bases at J, leaving 4 bases unmatched. Germline V CDR1 and CDR2: MNHEY, SVGAGI. The CDR3 DNA follows: TGTGCCAGCAGAAGGACAGGGGACGGCTACACCTTC. Translation gives CASRRTGDGYTF.

This sequence joins TRBV12-3 or TRBV12-4 and TRBJ2-4; 7 nucleotides match TRBD1. Trimming at V came to 7 bases and at J to 1 base, leaving 7 bases not matched to a gene. The CDR3 sequence is 15 residues long. For the CDR3, the DNA is TGTGCCAGCACCACGACAGGGCAGGCCAAAAACATTCAGTACTTC. Encoded protein: CASTTTGQAKNIQYF.

The V call is TRBV5-1, the J call TRBJ1-4, with D maybe TRBD1 (5 bases). V dropped 4 bases and J dropped 8 bases, with 15 bases sitting between them. The CDR3 covers 14 residues. Germline-derived CDR1 and CDR2 are SGHRS and YFSETQ. Here the CDR3 DNA reads TGCGCCAGCAGCCGCGGGGGTGGAGAGGAAAAACTGTTTTTT. This codes for CASSRGGGEEKLFF.

This chain uses TRBV6-6 with TRBJ2-7, with 12 bases fitting TRBD2. The ends lost 6 bases at V and 7 bases at J; junction bases unmatched: 13. CDR1 is MNHNY and CDR2 is SVGAGI in the germline V gene (reference sequence). The CDR3 runs 16 residues. CDR3 DNA sequence: TGTGCCAGCAGGCCCTCTAGCGGGAGGGCCGGGGGGGAGCAGTACTTC. Amino acid sequence: CASRPSSGRAGGEQYF.

Details on this clonotype: Germline is not matched at one junction end, which may reflect a read error. The chain recombines TRBV20-1 with TRBJ2-7, with D perhaps TRBD2 (5 bases). The CDR3 sequence is 12 residues long. CDR1 and CDR2 from the germline V gene are DFQATT and SNEGSKA (reference sequence). The CDR3 DNA reads as TGCGGTGCTAGACGGGAAGCCTACGAGCAGTACTTC. This encodes CGARREAYEQYF.

The gene calls are TRBV7-6 and TRBJ1-6; 7 positions match TRBD1. The CDR3 length is 16 residues. CDR1 and CDR2 (germline): SGHVS, FNYEAQ. Trimming cost V 1 base and J 6 bases; bases outside gene matches: 6. The CDR3 region has the DNA TGTGCCAGCAGCTTAGGAGGCAGGGGGAGTAATTCACCCCTCCACTTT. Its protein product is CASSLGGRGSNSPLHF.

This clonotype has only a few counts. DNA of the CDR3: TGTGCCAGCAGCTTAGGACAGTCAGGGCAAGAGACCCAGTACTTC. It encodes CASSLGQSGQETQYF. The genes are TRBV7-9 and TRBJ2-5; a possible D gene is TRBD1 (5 bases). V was shortened by 1 base and J by 2 bases, with 11 bases between the two germline ends. The CDR3 spans 15 residues. Germline V gene data show CDR1 as SEHNR and CDR2 as FQNEAQ (reference sequence).

In its sample, this clonotype was seen a few times. This sequence joins TRBV28 and TRBJ2-1, with TRBD2 identical over 10 bases. This CDR3 has 16 residues. The germline CDR1 and CDR2 sequences are MDHEN and SYDVKM. V lost 6 bases and J lost 4; bases outside the gene matches: 9. CDR3 sequence (DNA): TGTGCCAGCAGCATCGTACTAGCGGGGCCTTACAATGAGCAGTTCTTC. Translated: CASSIVLAGPYNEQFF.

This clonotype was detected ten times or more. The chain recombines TRBV30 with TRBJ1-1; D call uncertain. V lost 3 bases, J lost 1 base, and 15 bases lay in between. The CDR3 covers 15 residues. Germline CDR1 and CDR2: GTSNPN and SVGIG (reference sequence). CDR3 sequence reads: CAWSSNGQKNTEAFF. The DNA of the CDR3 is TGTGCCTGGAGCTCAAACGGGCAGAAGAACACTGAAGCTTTCTTT.